This section outlines one TCR beta chain sequence together with its context. 13 Jbeta primers and 60 Vbeta primers were used for the PCR. Data came from immunoSEQ multiplex PCR; TCRdb stores just in-frame clones and leaves some out. The sample lists 150,000 to 200,000 clones; approximately 76% were seen once. Trimming pared 4 bases from V and 1 base from J, leaving 12 bases between. The CDR3 has 15 residues. CDR1 is PRHDT and CDR2 is FYEKMQ in the germline V gene (reference sequence). This entry belongs to a study of cytomegalovirus exposure and HLA in healthy donors. The chain joins TRBV13 to TRBJ2-3; D unresolved. Sequencing used PBMCs. The receptor's source is a man in his fifties or sixties in good health and CMV-seronegative. The CDR3 nucleotides are TGTGCCAGCAGCTCCCCAGGTCCGGGCACAGATACGCAGTATTTT. This codes for CASSSPGPGTDTQYF.